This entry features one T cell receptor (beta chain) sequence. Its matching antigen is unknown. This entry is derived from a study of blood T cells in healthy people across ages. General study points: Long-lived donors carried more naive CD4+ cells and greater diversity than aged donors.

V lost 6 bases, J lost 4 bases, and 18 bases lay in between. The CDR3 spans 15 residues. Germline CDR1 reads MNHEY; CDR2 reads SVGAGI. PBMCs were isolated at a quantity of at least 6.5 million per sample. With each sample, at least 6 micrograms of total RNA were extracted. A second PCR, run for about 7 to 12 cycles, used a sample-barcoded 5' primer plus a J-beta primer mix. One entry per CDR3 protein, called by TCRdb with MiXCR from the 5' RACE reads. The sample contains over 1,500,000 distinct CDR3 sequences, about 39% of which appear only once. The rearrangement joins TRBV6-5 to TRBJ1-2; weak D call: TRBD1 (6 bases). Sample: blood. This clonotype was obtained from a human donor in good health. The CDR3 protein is CASSDLAGVRYGYTF. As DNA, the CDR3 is TGTGCCAGCAGCGACTTGGCAGGGGTCCGCTATGGCTACACCTTC.